This TCR beta chain was profiled in a study of regulatory dendritic cells for organ transplantation. General observations from the study: Of resting T cell subsets, memory CD8+ had the most alloreactive clonotypes. Mature dendritic cells appeared to drive more memory CD8+ clonal expansion than regulatory ones.

Sequencing used immunoSEQ multiplex PCR; TCRdb keeps in-frame clones, though not all of them. This table holds tens of thousands of clones, 90% to 95% found once. Naive CD45RA+ and memory CD45RO+ CD4+ or CD8+ T cells were FACS-sorted. With 1 base removed from V and 2 bases from J, the gap between germline ends came to 11 bases. The germline V gene has CDR1 PRHDT and CDR2 FYEKMQ (reference sequence). CDR3 length: 15 residues. On this clone: No antigen is known for it.

This TCR was sampled from a human donor in good health. The sample taken for sequencing was naive CD8+ T cells from blood. Subset indicated: CD45RA+ naive T cells. This sequence joins TRBV13 and TRBJ1-2, with D unresolved. In DNA form, the CDR3 reads TGTGCCAGCAGCTTAGTAGACACTGCAAACTATGGCTACACCTTC. It yields the protein CASSLVDTANYGYTF.